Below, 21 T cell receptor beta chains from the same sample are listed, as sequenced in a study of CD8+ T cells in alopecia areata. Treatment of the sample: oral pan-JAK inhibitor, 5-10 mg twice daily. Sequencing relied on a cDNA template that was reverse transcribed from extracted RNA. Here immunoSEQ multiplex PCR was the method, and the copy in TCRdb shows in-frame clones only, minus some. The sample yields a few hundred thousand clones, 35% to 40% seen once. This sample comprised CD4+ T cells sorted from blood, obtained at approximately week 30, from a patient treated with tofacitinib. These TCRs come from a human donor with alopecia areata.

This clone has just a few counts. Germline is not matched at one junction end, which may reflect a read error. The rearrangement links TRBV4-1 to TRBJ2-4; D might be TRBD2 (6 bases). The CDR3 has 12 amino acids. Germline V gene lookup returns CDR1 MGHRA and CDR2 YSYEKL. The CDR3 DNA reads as TGCGCCAGCAGCCAAGTGCGGGAACGGAAAGTTTTC. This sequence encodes CASSQVRERKVF.

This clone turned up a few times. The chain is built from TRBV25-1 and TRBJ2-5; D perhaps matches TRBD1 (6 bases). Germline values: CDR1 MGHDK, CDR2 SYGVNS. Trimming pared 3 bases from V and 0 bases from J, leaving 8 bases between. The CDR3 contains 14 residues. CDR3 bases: TGTGCCAGCAGTGAGAACAGGGACCAAGAGACCCAGTACTTC. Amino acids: CASSENRDQETQYF.

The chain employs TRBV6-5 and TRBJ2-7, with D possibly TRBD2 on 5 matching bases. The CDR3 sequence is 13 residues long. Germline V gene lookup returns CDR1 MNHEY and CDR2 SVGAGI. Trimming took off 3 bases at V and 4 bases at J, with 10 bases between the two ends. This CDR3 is CASSYGPGYEQYF. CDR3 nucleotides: TGTGCCAGCAGTTATGGGCCGGGGTACGAGCAGTACTTC.

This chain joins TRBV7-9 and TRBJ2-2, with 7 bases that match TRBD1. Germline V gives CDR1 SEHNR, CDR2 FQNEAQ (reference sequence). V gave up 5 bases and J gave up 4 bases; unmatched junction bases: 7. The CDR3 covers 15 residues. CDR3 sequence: CASSPMTGITGELFF. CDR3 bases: TGTGCCAGCAGCCCCATGACAGGGATCACCGGGGAGCTGTTTTTT.

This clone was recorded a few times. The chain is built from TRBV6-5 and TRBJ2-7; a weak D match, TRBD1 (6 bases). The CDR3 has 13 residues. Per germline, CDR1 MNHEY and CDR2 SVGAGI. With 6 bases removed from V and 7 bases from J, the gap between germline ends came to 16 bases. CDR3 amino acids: CASSPGAGEEQYF. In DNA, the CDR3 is TGTGCCAGCAGCCCCGGAGCAGGGGAGGAGCAGTACTTC.

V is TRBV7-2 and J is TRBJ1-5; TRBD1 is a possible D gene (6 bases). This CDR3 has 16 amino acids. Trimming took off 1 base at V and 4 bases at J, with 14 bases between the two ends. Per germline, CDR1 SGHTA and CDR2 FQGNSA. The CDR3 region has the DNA TGTGCCAGCAGCTTAGGCATGGGGGGGGCTAATCAGCCCCAGCATTTT. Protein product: CASSLGMGGANQPQHF.

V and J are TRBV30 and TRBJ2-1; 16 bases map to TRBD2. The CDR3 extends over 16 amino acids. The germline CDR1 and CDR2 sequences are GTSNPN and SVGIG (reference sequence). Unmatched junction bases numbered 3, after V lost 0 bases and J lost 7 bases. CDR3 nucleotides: TGTGCCTGGAGTGTACAGGGACTAGCGGGGGGGAATGAGCAGTTCTTC. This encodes CAWSVQGLAGGNEQFF.

CDR3 coding DNA: TGTGCCAGCAGTTTGCGGCAGGGCAATCAGCCCCAGCATTTT. Its protein is CASSLRQGNQPQHF. The rearrangement links TRBV27 to TRBJ1-5; D gene uncertain. The CDR3 loop spans 14 amino acids. Between the trimmed V and J ends, which lost 3 bases and 2 bases, there was a span of 8 bases. The germline gives CDR1 MNHEY, CDR2 SMNVEV (reference sequence).

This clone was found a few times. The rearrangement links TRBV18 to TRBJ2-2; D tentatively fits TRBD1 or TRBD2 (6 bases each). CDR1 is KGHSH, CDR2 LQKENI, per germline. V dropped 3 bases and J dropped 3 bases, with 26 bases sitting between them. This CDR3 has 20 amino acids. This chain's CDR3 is CASSPTLGGHRHKDTGELFF. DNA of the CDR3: TGTGCCAGCTCACCGACGTTGGGGGGCCATCGACATAAGGACACCGGGGAGCTGTTTTTT.

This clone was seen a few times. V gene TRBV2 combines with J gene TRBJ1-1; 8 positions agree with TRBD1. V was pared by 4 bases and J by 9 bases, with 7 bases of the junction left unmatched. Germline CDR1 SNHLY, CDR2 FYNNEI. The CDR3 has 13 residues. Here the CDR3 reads CASSAPGGAKAFF. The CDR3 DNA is TGTGCCAGCAGTGCCCCAGGGGGCGCCAAAGCTTTCTTT. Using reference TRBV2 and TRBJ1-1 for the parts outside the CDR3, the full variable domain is EPEVTQTPSHQVTQMGQEVILRCVPISNHLYFYWYRQILGQKVEFLVSFYNNEISEKSEIFDDQFSVERPDGSNFTLKIRSTKLEDSAMYFCASSAPGGAKAFFGQGTRLTVV.

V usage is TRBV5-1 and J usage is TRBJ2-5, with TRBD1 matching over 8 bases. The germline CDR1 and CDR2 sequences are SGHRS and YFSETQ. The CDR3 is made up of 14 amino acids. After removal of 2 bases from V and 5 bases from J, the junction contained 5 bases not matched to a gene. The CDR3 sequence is CASSLSGGMETQYF. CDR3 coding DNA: TGCGCCAGCAGCTTATCAGGGGGCATGGAGACCCAGTACTTC.

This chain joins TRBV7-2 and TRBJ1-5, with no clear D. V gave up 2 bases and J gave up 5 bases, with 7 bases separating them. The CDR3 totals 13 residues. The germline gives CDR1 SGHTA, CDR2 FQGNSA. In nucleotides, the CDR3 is TGTGCCAGCAGCTTACTGTCCGATCAGCCCCAGCATTTT. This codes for CASSLLSDQPQHF.

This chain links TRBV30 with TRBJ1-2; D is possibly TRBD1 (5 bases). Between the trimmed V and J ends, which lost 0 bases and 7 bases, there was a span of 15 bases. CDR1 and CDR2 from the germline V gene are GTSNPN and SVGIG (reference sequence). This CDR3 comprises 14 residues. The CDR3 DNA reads TGTGCCTGGAGTGTACGTCGGACGGGGGGTGGCTACACCTTC. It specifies CAWSVRRTGGGYTF.

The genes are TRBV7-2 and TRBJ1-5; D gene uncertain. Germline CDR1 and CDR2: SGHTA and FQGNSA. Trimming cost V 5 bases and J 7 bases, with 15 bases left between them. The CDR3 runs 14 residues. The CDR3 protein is CASSEGFTGQPQHF. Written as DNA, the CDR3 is TGTGCCAGCAGCGAAGGATTCACGGGGCAGCCCCAGCATTTT.

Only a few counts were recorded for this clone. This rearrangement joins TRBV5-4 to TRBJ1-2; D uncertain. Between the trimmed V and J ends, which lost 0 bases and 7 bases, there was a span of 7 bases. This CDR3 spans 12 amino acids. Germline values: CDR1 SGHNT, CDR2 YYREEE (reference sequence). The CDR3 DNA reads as TGTGCCAGCAGCTTGGCCCGGTCTGGCTACACCTTC. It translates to CASSLARSGYTF. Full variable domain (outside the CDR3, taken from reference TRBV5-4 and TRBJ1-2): ETGVTQSPTHLIKTRGQQVTLRCSSQSGHNTVSWYQQALGQGPQFIFQYYREEENGRGNFPPRFSGLQFPNYSSELNVNALELDDSALYLCASSLARSGYTFGSGTRLTVV.

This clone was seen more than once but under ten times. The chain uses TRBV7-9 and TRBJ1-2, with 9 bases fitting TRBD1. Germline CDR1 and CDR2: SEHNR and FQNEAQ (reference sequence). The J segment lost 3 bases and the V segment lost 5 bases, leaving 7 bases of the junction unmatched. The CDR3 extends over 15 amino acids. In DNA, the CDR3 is TGTGCCAGCAGCGGAGACACAGGGGGCTACTATGGCTACACCTTC. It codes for CASSGDTGGYYGYTF.

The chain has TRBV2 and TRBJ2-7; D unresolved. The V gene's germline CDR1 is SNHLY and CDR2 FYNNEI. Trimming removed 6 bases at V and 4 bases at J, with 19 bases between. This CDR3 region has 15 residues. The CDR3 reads CASSAETPLGYEQYF. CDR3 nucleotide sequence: TGTGCCAGCAGCGCCGAGACACCACTCGGGTACGAGCAGTACTTC.

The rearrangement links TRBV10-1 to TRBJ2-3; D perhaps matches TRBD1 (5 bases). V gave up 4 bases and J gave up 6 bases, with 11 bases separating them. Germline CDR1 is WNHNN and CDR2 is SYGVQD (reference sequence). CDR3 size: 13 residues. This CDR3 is CASSGGPRDTQYF. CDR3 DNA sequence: TGCGCCAGCAGTGGGGGCCCGAGGGATACGCAGTATTTT.

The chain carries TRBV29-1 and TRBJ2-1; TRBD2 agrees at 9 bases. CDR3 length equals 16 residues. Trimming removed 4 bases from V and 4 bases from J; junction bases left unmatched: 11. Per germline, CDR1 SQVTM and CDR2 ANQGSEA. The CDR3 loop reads CSVGFRLAVLYNEQFF. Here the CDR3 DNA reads TGCAGCGTTGGATTCCGACTAGCGGTCCTATACAATGAGCAGTTCTTC.

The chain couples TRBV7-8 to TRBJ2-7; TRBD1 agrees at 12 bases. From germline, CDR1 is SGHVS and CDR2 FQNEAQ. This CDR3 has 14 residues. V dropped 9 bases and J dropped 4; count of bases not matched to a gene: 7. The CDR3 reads CASSRDRGQYEQYF. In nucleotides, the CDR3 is TGTGCCAGTTCCCGGGACAGGGGGCAGTACGAGCAGTACTTC.

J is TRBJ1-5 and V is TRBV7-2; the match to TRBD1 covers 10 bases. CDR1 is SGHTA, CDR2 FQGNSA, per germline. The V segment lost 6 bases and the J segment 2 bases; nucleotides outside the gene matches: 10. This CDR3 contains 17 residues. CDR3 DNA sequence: TGTGCCAGCAGGACCGGACAGGGGGGAGGGGGCAATCAGCCCCAGCATTTT. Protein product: CASRTGQGGGGNQPQHF.